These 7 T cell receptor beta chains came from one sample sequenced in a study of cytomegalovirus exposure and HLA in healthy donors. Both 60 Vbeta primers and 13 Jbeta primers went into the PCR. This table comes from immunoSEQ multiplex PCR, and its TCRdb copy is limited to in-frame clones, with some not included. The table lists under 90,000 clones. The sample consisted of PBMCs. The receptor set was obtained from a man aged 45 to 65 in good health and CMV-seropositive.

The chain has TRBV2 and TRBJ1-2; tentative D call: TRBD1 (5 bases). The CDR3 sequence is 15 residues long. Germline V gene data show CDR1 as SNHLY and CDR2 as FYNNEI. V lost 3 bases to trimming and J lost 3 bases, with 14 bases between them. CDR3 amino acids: CASSEGPGLDYGYTF. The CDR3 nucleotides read TGTGCCAGCAGTGAGGGGCCAGGGTTGGACTATGGCTACACCTTC.

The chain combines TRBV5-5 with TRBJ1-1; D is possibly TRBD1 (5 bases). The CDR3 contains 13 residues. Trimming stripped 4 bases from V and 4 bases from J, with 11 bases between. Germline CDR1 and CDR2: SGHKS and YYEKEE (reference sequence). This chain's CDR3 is CASSLAGSTEAFF. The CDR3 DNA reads TGTGCCAGCAGCCTGGCAGGGTCCACTGAAGCTTTCTTT. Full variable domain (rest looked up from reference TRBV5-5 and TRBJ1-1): DAGVTQSPTHLIKTRGQQVTLRCSPISGHKSVSWYQQVLGQGPQFIFQYYEKEERGRGNFPDRFSARQFPNYSSELNVNALLLGDSALYLCASSLAGSTEAFFGQGTRLTVV.

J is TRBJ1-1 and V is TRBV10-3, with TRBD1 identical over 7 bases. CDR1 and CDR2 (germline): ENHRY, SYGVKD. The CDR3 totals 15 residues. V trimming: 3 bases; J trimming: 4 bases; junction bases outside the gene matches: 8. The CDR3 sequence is CAISEEGASTTEAFF. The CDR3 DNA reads TGTGCCATCAGTGAAGAGGGGGCTTCCACCACTGAAGCTTTCTTT.

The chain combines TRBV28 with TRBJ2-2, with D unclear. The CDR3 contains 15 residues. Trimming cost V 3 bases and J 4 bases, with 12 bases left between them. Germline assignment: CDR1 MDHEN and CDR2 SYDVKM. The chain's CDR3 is CASSFPDSTTGELFF. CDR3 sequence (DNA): TGTGCCAGCAGTTTCCCTGACTCGACCACCGGGGAGCTGTTTTTT.

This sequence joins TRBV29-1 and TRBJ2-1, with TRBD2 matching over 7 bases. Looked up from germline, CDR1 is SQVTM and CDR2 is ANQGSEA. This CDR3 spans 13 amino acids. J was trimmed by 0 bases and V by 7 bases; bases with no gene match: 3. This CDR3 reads CSGLAGSYNEQFF. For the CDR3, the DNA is TGCAGCGGATTAGCGGGCTCCTACAATGAGCAGTTCTTC.

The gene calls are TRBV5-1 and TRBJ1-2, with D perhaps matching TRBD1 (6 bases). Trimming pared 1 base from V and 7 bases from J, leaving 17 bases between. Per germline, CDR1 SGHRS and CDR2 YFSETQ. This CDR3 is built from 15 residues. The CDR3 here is CASSLNPGEGSGYTF. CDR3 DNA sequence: TGCGCCAGCAGCTTGAATCCAGGGGAAGGCAGTGGCTACACCTTC.

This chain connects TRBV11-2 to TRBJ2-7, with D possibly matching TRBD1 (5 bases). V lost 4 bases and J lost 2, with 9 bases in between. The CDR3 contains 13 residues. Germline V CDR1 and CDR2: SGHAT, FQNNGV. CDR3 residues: CASSYRQTYEQYF. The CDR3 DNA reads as TGTGCCAGCAGCTACCGACAGACCTACGAGCAGTACTTC. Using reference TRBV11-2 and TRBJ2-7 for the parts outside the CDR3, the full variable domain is EAGVAQSPRYKIIEKRQSVAFWCNPISGHATLYWYQQILGQGPKLLIQFQNNGVVDDSQLPKDRFSAERLKGVDSTLKIQPAKLEDSAVYLCASSYRQTYEQYFGPGTRLTVT.